This entry concerns a single TCR beta chain. Antigen: not known. Unique molecular identifiers featured in how the TCRbeta library was prepared. TCRdb passed the PCR reads through MiXCR, listing each CDR3 protein once. Of about 250,000 distinct CDR3 sequences in the sample, roughly a quarter were seen once. This sample stems from a study of T-cell reconstitution after alpha-beta-depleted transplantation in children. Trimming cost V 2 bases and J 3 bases, with 30 bases left between them. The CDR3 is made up of 20 amino acids. CDR1 and CDR2 from the germline V gene are SGHDT and YYEEEE. Study-level results: At one year after transplant, newly produced T cells mostly accounted for T-cell counts and diversity.

The chain couples TRBV5-6 to TRBJ2-7; unclear D gene. This specimen was PBMCs, mostly from graft donor cells, taken 360 days after TCRalphabeta/CD19-depleted stem cell transplant. The TCR was taken from a female patient between 2 and 10 years old who had a stem cell transplant for congenital amegakaryocytic thrombocytopenia, so the T cells may come from the graft donor. This CDR3 is CASSFLSLKPGHTANYEQYF. The CDR3 DNA follows: TGTGCCAGCAGCTTTTTGTCCTTGAAACCGGGCCACACGGCAAACTACGAGCAGTACTTC.